In its sample, the clone carrying this T cell receptor beta chain was seen a few times. Antigen specificity is unknown. Germline and genes: mouse. The read ends 1 residue shy of where the CDR3 ends; the end is completed using the germline J gene. The entry originates in a study of tissue T cells after allogeneic stem cell transplantation. Study conclusions and caveats: Tissue-detected TCR repertoire was only partly captured by blood and spleen T cells.

Indicated time point: mouse harvest day 7 after allogeneic transplant. Tail vein injection delivered 10^7 T-cell-depleted bone marrow cells and 10^6 splenic CD5+ T cells. The CDR3 sequence is 14 residues long. The V segment lost 0 bases and the J segment 6 bases; nucleotides outside the gene matches: 2. Germline lookup yields CDR1 NSQYPW and CDR2 LRSPGD (reference sequence). The protocol was immunoSEQ multiplex PCR, while the TCRdb copy is restricted to in-frame clones and leaves out a portion. There are some 10,000 clones in the sample; around 40% occur only once, and 1.5% lies in the top ten. This TCR was sampled from a female BALB/c mouse given C57BL/6 T cells with graft-versus-host disease after an allogeneic hematopoietic cell transplant. V gene TRBV1 combines with J gene TRBJ2-7; 10 bases are a match to TRBD2. Source material: skin. The CDR3 protein is CTCSADWGGAEQYF. Partial CDR3 DNA: TGCACCTGCAGTGCAGACTGGGGGGGCGCTGAACAGTAC. Together with reference TRBV1 and TRBJ2-7, the CDR3 gives the full variable domain: VTLLEQNPRWRLVPRGQAVNLRCILKNSQYPWMSWYQQDLQKQLQWLFTLRSPGDKEVKSLPGADYLATRVTDTELRLQVANMSQGRTLYCTCSADWGGAEQYFGPGTRLTVL.